Following are 20 T cell receptor beta chains from one sample sequenced in a study of vaccination and CD4 T cells after COVID-19. The Oncomine TCR Beta short-read assay sequenced DNA from cultured CD4+ T cells. From the PCR reads, TCRdb called clonotypes with MiXCR, one entry per CDR3 protein. The table shows 15,000 to 20,000 distinct CDR3 sequences, with under 30% occurring only once. Treatment: approximately 10-day PBMC culture with coronavirus spike peptide pools or control peptides (ViraFEST assay). Their antigens are not known. Specimen: cultured CD4+ T cells from blood. Receptors originate from a human donor with COVID-19.

This clonotype came up a few times. The chain couples TRBV7-8 to TRBJ1-1; the D gene is possibly TRBD1 (6 bases). The CDR3 runs to 16 residues. Trimming cost V 5 bases and J 3 bases, with 19 bases left between them. The germline V gene has CDR1 SGHVS and CDR2 FQNEAQ. CDR3 nucleotides: TGTGCCAGCAGCCCCCATACGGGACATCGCTACACTGAAGCTTTCTTT. It specifies CASSPHTGHRYTEAFF.

This clonotype was seen only a few times. J is TRBJ2-2 and V is TRBV20-1; 8 bases align to TRBD2. V was clipped by 4 bases and J by 9 bases; unmatched bases: 10. The germline CDR1 and CDR2 sequences are DFQATT and SNEGSKA (reference sequence). CDR3 length equals 14 residues. The CDR3 reads CSAISGGPIRELFF. The DNA of the CDR3 is TGCAGTGCTATATCGGGGGGGCCGATCCGGGAGCTGTTTTTT.

V usage is TRBV4-2 and J usage is TRBJ2-3; D might be TRBD1 or TRBD2, each matching 7 bases. The CDR3 extends over 17 amino acids. The V end lost 4 bases, the J end lost 0 bases, and 17 bases lay between the germline ends. Germline loops: CDR1 LGHNA, CDR2 YNFKEQ. The CDR3 nucleotides are TGTGCCAGCAGCCGTTGGGGGGGGACAGCTAGCACAGATACGCAGTATTTT. This translates into CASSRWGGTASTDTQYF.

Only a few counts were recorded for this clonotype. This chain uses TRBV7-2 with TRBJ1-2; possible D gene TRBD1, 6 bases. Germline assignment: CDR1 SGHTA and CDR2 FQGNSA. There are 14 residues in the CDR3. Trimming cost V 5 bases and J 0 bases, with 10 bases left between them. CDR3 protein: CASSPGATNYGYTF. The DNA for the CDR3 is TGTGCCAGCAGCCCAGGGGCTACTAACTATGGCTACACCTTC.

This chain uses TRBV15 with TRBJ2-6; 7 bases map to TRBD1. The CDR3 is 15 amino acids. V gave up 4 bases and J gave up 11 bases; unmatched junction bases: 11. Germline V gives CDR1 LNHNV, CDR2 YYDKDF (reference sequence). The CDR3 spells CATSTDAGTVHVLTF. The CDR3 region has the DNA TGTGCCACCAGCACAGATGCCGGGACAGTTCACGTCCTGACTTTC.

The chain is built from TRBV15 and TRBJ1-2; D unresolved. The CDR3 loop spans 14 amino acids. V was clipped by 0 bases and J by 8 bases, with 13 bases between them. The germline V gene has CDR1 LNHNV and CDR2 YYDKDF (reference sequence). CDR3 in DNA: TGTGCCACCAGCAGAGAACTGTCGAGCGGCGGCTACACCTTC. It translates to CATSRELSSGGYTF.

The chain has TRBV6-1 and TRBJ1-4; 10 bases line up with TRBD1. Trimming at V came to 6 bases and at J to 7 bases, leaving 2 bases not matched to a gene. The CDR3 has 13 residues. From germline, CDR1 is MNHNS and CDR2 SASEGT. The CDR3 DNA follows: TGTGCCAGCAGGGGGACAGGGGTTGAAAAACTGTTTTTT. It is translated as CASRGTGVEKLFF.

This chain uses TRBV7-2 with TRBJ1-2, with D maybe TRBD1 (6 bases). V shed 0 bases and J shed 5 bases, with 13 bases lying between them. The CDR3 has 15 amino acids. Germline CDR1 SGHTA, CDR2 FQGNSA. The DNA of the CDR3 is TGTGCCAGCAGCTTAGCCCACAGGGATTATTATGGCTACACCTTC. Translating it yields CASSLAHRDYYGYTF.

This chain uses TRBV12-3 or TRBV12-4 with TRBJ2-1, with TRBD2 matching 7 bases. Unmatched junction bases numbered 4, after V lost 5 bases and J lost 0 bases. This CDR3 comprises 15 residues. Here the CDR3 reads CASSPRGSSYNEQFF. The CDR3 nucleotides are TGTGCCAGCAGTCCGCGGGGGAGCTCCTACAATGAGCAGTTCTTC.

The CDR3 loop is CASTGQGPYEQYF. The CDR3 DNA reads TGTGCCAGCACGGGACAGGGGCCCTACGAGCAGTACTTC. V and J are TRBV18 and TRBJ2-7; 10 bases are a match to TRBD1. Trimming at V came to 8 bases and at J to 2 bases, leaving 3 bases not matched to a gene. CDR3 length: 13 amino acids. Looked up from germline, CDR1 is KGHSH and CDR2 is LQKENI. The entire variable domain, with the rest obtained from reference TRBV18 and TRBJ2-7, is as follows: NAGVMQNPRHLVRRRGQEARLRCSPMKGHSHVYWYRQLPEEGLKFMVYLQKENIIDESGMPKERFSAEFPKEGPSILRIQQVVRGDSAAYFCASTGQGPYEQYFGPGTRLTVT.

This CDR3 is CASSILGSSAQETQYF. The CDR3 DNA reads as TGTGCCAGTAGTATCCTGGGCTCTAGCGCACAAGAGACCCAGTACTTC. This chain uses TRBV19 with TRBJ2-5, with D possibly TRBD2 on 6 matching bases. From germline, CDR1 is LNHDA and CDR2 SQIVND (reference sequence). The CDR3 loop spans 16 amino acids. The V end lost 3 bases, the J end lost 2 bases, and 16 bases lay between the germline ends.

This rearrangement joins TRBV25-1 to TRBJ2-5, with D perhaps matching TRBD2 (6 bases). There are 14 residues in the CDR3. The germline V and J ends were trimmed by 1 base and 5 bases, with 11 bases remaining between them. Germline V gives CDR1 MGHDK, CDR2 SYGVNS. This chain's CDR3 is CASSESGVGETQYF. CDR3 nucleotide sequence: TGTGCCAGCAGTGAATCGGGGGTCGGTGAGACCCAGTACTTC. Using reference TRBV25-1 and TRBJ2-5 for the parts outside the CDR3, the full variable domain is EADIYQTPRYLVIGTGKKITLECSQTMGHDKMYWYQQDPGMELHLIHYSYGVNSTEKGDLSSESTVSRIRTEHFPLTLESARPSHTSQYLCASSESGVGETQYFGPGTRLLVL.

CDR3 protein: CASSSFRDGLRNSPLHF. The CDR3 DNA sequence: TGTGCCAGCAGTTCTTTCCGGGACGGCCTGCGGAATTCACCCCTCCACTTT. The chain combines TRBV12-3 or TRBV12-4 with TRBJ1-6; possibly TRBD1 for D (5 bases). The CDR3 loop spans 17 amino acids. V lost 4 bases and J 7 bases, leaving 20 bases between the germline ends.

This clonotype was observed a few times. The chain combines TRBV6-5 with TRBJ1-1; the match to TRBD1 covers 9 bases. V dropped 2 bases and J dropped 14; count of bases not matched to a gene: 9. Germline CDR1 reads MNHEY; CDR2 reads SVGAGI. This CDR3 spans 13 amino acids. This chain's CDR3 is CASSYPGTGTVFF. CDR3 coding DNA: TGTGCCAGCAGTTACCCCGGGACAGGGACAGTATTCTTT.

V is TRBV4-1 and J is TRBJ2-4; 7 bases line up with TRBD1. The germline V gene has CDR1 MGHRA and CDR2 YSYEKL. V lost 4 bases and J lost 9; bases outside the gene matches: 9. CDR3 size: 14 residues. The CDR3 nucleotides read TGCGCCAGCAGCCTCTCCGAACAGGGGAGCATTCAGTACTTC. Amino acids: CASSLSEQGSIQYF.

Notes on this clonotype: Germline and junction disagree at one end, which may indicate a read error. CDR3 amino acids: CAGRAGTILSTDTQYF. The CDR3 nucleotides are TGTGCCGGCAGGGCGGGGACCATCCTAAGCACAGATACGCAGTATTTT. V gene TRBV11-3 combines with J gene TRBJ2-3; a possible D gene is TRBD2 (6 bases). Germline V lookup: CDR1 SGHNT, CDR2 YENEEA. This CDR3 region has 16 residues.

The rearrangement joins TRBV19 to TRBJ1-1; D call uncertain. Per the germline V gene, CDR1 is LNHDA and CDR2 is SQIVND (reference sequence). The V end was cut by 3 bases, the J end by 5 bases, with 10 bases between. The CDR3 has 13 residues. For the CDR3, the DNA is TGTGCCAGTAGTATCCAATCCAGGACTGAAGCTTTCTTT. It specifies CASSIQSRTEAFF.

This sequence joins TRBV2 and TRBJ1-1; 9 bases match TRBD1. V shed 5 bases and J 1 base; nucleotides not matched to a gene: 14. This CDR3 has 18 amino acids. The germline V gene encodes CDR1 SNHLY and CDR2 FYNNEI. Here the CDR3 reads CASSLTGTGSFKNTEAFF. In DNA, the CDR3 is TGTGCCAGCAGTTTAACCGGGACAGGGAGTTTCAAGAACACTGAAGCTTTCTTT.

This clonotype was counted only a few times. V gene TRBV2 combines with J gene TRBJ2-7, with TRBD1 matching 8 bases. The CDR3 sequence is 14 residues long. From germline, CDR1 is SNHLY and CDR2 FYNNEI. J was trimmed by 4 bases and V by 1 base; bases with no gene match: 3. The CDR3 loop reads CASSEVQGAYEQYF. The CDR3 bases are TGTGCCAGCAGTGAAGTTCAGGGGGCGTACGAGCAGTACTTC.

This clonotype showed up just a few times. The genes are TRBV24-1 and TRBJ2-5; D is undetermined. The V gene lost 3 bases and the J gene lost 5 bases, with 12 bases spanning the gap. The CDR3 extends over 14 amino acids. Per germline, CDR1 KGHDR and CDR2 SFDVKD. The CDR3 loop reads CATSDSGAVETQYF. DNA of the CDR3: TGTGCCACCAGTGATAGTGGAGCAGTGGAGACCCAGTACTTC.